This T cell receptor (beta chain) was documented in a study of T-cell memory formation after mild COVID-19. The study's findings and limits: Researchers report contracting CD4+ clones mostly in CM and EM, with CD8+ clones in EMRA.

The CDR3 loop spans 15 amino acids. V dropped 4 bases and J dropped 6; count of bases not matched to a gene: 7. The V gene's germline CDR1 is LGHDT and CDR2 YNNKEL (reference sequence). TCRdb ran MiXCR on the 5' RACE reads and lists one entry per CDR3 protein. The data show around 510,000 distinct CDR3 sequences, about 20% seen once. This clonotype was seen only a few times. Its cognate antigen is unknown. V is TRBV3-1 and J is TRBJ2-1, with TRBD2 matching 9 bases. Sequencing input: PBMCs or a T cell subset sorted from them (not recorded which). This receptor was taken from an adult woman who had mild COVID-19 (a few samples of this study predate the infection). Cell type and time point are not known. The CDR3 sequence: CASSRSGLALNEQFF. DNA for the CDR3: TGTGCCAGCAGCCGCTCGGGACTAGCACTCAATGAGCAGTTCTTC.